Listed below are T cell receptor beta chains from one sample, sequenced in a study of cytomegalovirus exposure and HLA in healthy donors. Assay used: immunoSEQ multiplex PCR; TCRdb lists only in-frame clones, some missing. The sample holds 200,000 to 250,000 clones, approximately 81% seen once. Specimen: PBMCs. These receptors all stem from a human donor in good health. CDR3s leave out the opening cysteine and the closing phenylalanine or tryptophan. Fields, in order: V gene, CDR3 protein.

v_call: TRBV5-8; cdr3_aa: ASSLDNRDNQPQH
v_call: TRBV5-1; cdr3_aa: ASSLSSVNYEQY
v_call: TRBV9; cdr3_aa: ASSVATSGIGTDTQY
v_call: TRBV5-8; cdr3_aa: ASSLRRSSYEQY
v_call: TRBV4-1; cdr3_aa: ASSQGLAGYETQY
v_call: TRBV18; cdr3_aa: ASSGQGRTYEQY
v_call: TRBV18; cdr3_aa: ASSPDFEASTEAF
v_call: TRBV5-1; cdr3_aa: ASSWGRKRALQSDTQY
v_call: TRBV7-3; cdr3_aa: ASSSSYTDTQY
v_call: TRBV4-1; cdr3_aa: ASSFERGRTGATDTQY
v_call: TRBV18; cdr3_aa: ASSPPPGQVYNEQF
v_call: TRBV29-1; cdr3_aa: SGDRDNTEAF
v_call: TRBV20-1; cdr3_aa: SARHAGEQY
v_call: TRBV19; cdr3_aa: ASRARESGELF
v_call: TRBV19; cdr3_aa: ASSTRAVGETQY
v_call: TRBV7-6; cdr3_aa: ASSLAAGSGNTIY
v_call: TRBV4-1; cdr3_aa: ASSQGRGTAYNSPLH
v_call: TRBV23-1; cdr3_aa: ASSQSLHNGANVLT
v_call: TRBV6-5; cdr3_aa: ASSLRDRNTEQY
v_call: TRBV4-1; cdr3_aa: ASSHGTSSYNEQF
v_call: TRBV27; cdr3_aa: ASSFTGTGYGYT
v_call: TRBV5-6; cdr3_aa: ASSFQTSGYTGELF
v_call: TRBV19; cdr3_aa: ASMGGELHQPQH
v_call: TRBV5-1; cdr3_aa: ASSLGGSTYNEQF
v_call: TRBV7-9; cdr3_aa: ASIVSGPYNEQF
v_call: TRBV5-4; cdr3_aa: ASSPGQSPSYEQY
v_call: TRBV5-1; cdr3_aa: ASRRARQGDEQY
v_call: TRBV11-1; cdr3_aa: ASSLLGGDSPLH
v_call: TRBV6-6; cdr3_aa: ASSYTGLETQY
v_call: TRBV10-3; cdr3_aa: AISGGEAQPQH
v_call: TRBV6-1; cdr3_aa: ASSEAKGNYGYT
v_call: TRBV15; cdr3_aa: ATRQGSDTQY
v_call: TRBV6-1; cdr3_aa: ASSEVTGGVYEQY
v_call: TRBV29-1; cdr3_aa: SVESPGGGYT
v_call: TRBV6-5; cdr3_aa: ASSVRDRDYGYT
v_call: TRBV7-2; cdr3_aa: ASSLVAGGSYEQY
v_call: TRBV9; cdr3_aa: ASSVASGLTDTQY
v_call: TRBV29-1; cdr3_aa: SGGQGSGGGYT
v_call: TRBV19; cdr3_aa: ASRVKTGGKMNTEAF
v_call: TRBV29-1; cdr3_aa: SLQGAETQY
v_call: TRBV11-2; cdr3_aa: ASSPARGLAGGKTYEQY
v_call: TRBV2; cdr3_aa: ASSEDSGRVYQETQY
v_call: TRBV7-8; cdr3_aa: ASSPRGGRYNEQF
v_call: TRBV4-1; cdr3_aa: ASSQVAGAPYEQY
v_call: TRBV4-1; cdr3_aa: ASSRIQGASYEQY
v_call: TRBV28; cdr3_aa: ASSLLTGFYGYT
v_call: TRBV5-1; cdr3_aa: ASTTGRNEQF
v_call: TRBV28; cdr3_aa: ASSFPTSGGYNEQF
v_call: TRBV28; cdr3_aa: ASSLFGQGGEKLF
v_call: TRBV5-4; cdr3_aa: ASSSTGTGKHEQY
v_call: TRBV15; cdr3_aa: ATSLDAGSGNTIY
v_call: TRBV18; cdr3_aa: ASSLTGTSRTYEQY
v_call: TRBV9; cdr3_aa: ASSVAGRTSGPDTQY
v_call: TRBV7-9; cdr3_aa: ASRRLAGWSYNEQF
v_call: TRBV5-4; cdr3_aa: ASSLVTGDGYT
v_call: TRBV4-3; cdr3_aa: ASSQDWVGQGYEQY
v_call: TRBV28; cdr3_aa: ASRKGQGGSPLH
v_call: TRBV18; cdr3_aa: ASSPPSTGETQY